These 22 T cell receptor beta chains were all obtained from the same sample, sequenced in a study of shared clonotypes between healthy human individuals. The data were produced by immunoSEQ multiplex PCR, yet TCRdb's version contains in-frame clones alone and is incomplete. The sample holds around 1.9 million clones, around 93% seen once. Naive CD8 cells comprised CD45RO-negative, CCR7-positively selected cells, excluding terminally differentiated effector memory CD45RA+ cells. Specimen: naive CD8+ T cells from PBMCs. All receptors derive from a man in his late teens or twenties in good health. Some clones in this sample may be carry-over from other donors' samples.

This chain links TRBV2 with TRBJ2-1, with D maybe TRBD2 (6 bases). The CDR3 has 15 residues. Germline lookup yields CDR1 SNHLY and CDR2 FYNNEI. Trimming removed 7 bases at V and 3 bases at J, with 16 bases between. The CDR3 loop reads CASIPGGEDYNEQFF. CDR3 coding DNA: TGTGCCAGCATCCCCGGGGGAGAAGACTACAATGAGCAGTTCTTC.

CDR3 sequence (DNA): TGTGCCAGCAGAGGGTCCCAAGGATTTAACTATGGCTACACCTTC. The encoded protein is CASRGSQGFNYGYTF. The chain links TRBV6-1 to TRBJ1-2; D is ambiguous. V lost 6 bases, J lost 1 base, and 15 bases lay in between. There are 15 residues in the CDR3. Germline-derived CDR1 and CDR2 are MNHNS and SASEGT.

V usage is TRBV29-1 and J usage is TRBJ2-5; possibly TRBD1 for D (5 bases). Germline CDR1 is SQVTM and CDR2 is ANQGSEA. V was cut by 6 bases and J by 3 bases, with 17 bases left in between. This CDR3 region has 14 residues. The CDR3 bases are TGCAGCGTAGCGAATACAGGAGCCGAAGAGACCCAGTACTTC. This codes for CSVANTGAEETQYF.

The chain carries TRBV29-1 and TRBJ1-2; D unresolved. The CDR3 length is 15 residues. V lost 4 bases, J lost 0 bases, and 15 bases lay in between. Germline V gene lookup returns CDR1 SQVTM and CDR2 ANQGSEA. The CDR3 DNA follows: TGCAGCGTTGGGGAGAACCGCGTAGCTAACTATGGCTACACCTTC. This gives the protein CSVGENRVANYGYTF.

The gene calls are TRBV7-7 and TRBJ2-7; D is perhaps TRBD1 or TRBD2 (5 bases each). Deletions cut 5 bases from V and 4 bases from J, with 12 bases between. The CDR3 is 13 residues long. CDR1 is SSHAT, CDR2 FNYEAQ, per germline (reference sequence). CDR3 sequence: CASSLGRYYEQYF. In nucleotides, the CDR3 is TGTGCCAGCAGCCTGGGACGGTATTACGAGCAGTACTTC.

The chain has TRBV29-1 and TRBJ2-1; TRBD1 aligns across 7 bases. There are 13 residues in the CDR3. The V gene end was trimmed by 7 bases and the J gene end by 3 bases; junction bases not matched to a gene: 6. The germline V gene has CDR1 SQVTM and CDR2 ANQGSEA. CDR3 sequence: CSAHDRDYNEQFF. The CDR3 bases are TGCAGCGCCCATGACAGGGACTACAATGAGCAGTTCTTC.

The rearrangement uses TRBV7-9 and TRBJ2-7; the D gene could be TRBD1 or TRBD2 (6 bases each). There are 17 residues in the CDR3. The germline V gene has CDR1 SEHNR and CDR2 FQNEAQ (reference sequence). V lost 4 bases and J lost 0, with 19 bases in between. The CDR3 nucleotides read TGTGCCAGCAGCTGGGGGGCTTTCGGGGAAAGCTCCTACGAGCAGTACTTC. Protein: CASSWGAFGESSYEQYF.

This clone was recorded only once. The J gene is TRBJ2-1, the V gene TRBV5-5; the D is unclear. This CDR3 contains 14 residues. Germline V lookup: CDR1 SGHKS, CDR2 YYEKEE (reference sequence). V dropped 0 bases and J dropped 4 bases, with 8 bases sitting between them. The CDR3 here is CASSLASTYNEQFF. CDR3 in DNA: TGTGCCAGCAGCTTGGCCAGTACATACAATGAGCAGTTCTTC.

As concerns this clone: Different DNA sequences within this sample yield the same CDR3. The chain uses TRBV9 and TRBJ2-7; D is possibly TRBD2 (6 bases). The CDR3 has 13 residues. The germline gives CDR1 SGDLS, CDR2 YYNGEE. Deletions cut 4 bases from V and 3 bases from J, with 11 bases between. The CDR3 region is CASSSTGGYEQYF. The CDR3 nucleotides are TGTGCCAGCAGCTCTACCGGGGGCTACGAGCAGTACTTC.

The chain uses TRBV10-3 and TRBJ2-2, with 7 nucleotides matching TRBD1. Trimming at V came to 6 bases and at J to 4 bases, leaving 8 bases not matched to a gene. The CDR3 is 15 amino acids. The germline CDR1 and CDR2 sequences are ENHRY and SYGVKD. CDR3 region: CAISERDSVTGELFF. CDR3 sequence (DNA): TGTGCCATCAGCGAACGGGACAGCGTCACCGGGGAGCTGTTTTTT.

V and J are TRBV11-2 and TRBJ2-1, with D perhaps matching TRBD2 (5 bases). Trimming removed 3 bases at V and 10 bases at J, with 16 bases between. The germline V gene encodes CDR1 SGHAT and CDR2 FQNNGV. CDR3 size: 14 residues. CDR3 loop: CASSLGVSAGEQFF. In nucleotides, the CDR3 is TGTGCCAGCAGCTTGGGCGTCTCGGCGGGCGAGCAGTTCTTC. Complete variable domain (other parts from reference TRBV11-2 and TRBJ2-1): EAGVAQSPRYKIIEKRQSVAFWCNPISGHATLYWYQQILGQGPKLLIQFQNNGVVDDSQLPKDRFSAERLKGVDSTLKIQPAKLEDSAVYLCASSLGVSAGEQFFGPGTRLTVL.

The CDR3 loop is CASTKGGGAYEQYF. In nucleotides, the CDR3 is TGTGCCAGCACCAAAGGAGGAGGGGCCTACGAGCAGTACTTC. The chain has TRBV11-2 and TRBJ2-7; D is perhaps TRBD2 (6 bases). CDR1 and CDR2 (germline): SGHAT, FQNNGV. V lost 7 bases, J lost 2 bases, and 15 bases lay in between. The CDR3 has 14 amino acids.

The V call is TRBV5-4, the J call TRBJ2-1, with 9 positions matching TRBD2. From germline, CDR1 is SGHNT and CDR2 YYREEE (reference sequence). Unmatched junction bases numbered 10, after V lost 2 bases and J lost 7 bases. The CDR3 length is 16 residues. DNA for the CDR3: TGTGCCAGCAGCTTCAGTAGCGGGAGCCCCACGAATGAGCAGTTCTTC. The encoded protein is CASSFSSGSPTNEQFF.

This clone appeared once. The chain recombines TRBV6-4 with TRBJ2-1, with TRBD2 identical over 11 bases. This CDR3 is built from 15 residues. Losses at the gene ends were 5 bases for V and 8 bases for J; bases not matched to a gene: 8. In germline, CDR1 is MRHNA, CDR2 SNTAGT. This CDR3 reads CASSLTILAGDEQFF. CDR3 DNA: TGTGCCAGCAGTTTAACTATACTAGCGGGGGATGAGCAGTTCTTC.

The DNA of the CDR3 is TGTGCCAGCAGCTTACCCGGACAGGGTAGAACCTACGAGCAGTACTTC. This gives the protein CASSLPGQGRTYEQYF. This chain links TRBV11-2 with TRBJ2-7; 8 positions match TRBD1. From germline, CDR1 is SGHAT and CDR2 FQNNGV. The CDR3 runs to 16 residues. Trimming at V came to 2 bases and at J to 2 bases, leaving 8 bases not matched to a gene.

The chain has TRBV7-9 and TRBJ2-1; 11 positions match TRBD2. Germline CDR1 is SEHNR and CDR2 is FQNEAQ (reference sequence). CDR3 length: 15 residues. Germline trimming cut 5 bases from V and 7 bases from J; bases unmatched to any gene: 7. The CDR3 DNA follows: TGTGCCAGCAGCAAACTAGCGGGAGTTTTAAATGAGCAGTTCTTC. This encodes CASSKLAGVLNEQFF.

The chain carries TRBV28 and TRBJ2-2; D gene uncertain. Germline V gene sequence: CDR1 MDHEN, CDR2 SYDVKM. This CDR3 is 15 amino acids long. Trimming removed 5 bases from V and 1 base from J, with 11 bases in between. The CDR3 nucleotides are TGTGCCAGCAGTACCTCTCGGAGGAACACCGGGGAGCTGTTTTTT. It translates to CASSTSRRNTGELFF.

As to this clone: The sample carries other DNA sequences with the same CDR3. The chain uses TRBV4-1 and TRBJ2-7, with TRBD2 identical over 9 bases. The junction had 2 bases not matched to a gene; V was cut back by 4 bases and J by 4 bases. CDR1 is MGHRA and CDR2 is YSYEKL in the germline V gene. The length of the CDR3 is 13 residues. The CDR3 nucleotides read TGCGCCAGCAGCCGAGGACTAGCGTACGAGCAGTACTTC. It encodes CASSRGLAYEQYF.

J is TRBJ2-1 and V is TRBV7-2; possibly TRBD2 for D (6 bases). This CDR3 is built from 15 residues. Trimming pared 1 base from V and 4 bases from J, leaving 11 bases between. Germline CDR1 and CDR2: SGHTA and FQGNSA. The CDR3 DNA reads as TGTGCCAGCAGCTTAGGGGCGGGAAGATACAATGAGCAGTTCTTC. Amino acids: CASSLGAGRYNEQFF.

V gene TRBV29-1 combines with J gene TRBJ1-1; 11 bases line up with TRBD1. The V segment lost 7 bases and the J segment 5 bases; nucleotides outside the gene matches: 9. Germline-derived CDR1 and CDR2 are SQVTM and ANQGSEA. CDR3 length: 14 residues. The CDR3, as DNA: TGCAGCGCCTCGGACAGGGGGCTGGGTACTGAAGCTTTCTTT. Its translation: CSASDRGLGTEAFF.

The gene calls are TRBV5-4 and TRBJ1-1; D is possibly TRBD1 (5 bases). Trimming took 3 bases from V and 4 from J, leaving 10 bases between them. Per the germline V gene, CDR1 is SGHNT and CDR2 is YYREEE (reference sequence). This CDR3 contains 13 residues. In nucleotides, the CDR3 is TGTGCCAGCAGCTATGGGACCGCCACTGAAGCTTTCTTT. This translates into CASSYGTATEAFF.

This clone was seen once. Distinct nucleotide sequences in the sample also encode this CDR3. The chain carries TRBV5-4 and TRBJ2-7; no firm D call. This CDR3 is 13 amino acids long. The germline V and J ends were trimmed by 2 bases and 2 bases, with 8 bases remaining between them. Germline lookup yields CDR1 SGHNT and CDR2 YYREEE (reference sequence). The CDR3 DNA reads TGTGCCAGCAGCTTCGGACCAACCTACGAGCAGTACTTC. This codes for CASSFGPTYEQYF.